This T cell receptor (beta chain) stems from a study of shared clonotypes between healthy human individuals. Findings and caveats of the study: A handful of donors shared 5% to 5.5% of their naive CD4 clonotypes. Generation of non-shared clonotypes was less probable than generation of clonotypes shared by all four donors.

CDR1 is SGHTA and CDR2 is FQGNSA in the germline V gene. Deletions cut 5 bases from V and 7 bases from J, with 18 bases between. There are 14 residues in the CDR3. To note about this clone: Antigen unknown.

Measured with immunoSEQ multiplex PCR; TCRdb has only the in-frame clones, and not every one. Of around 2.5 million clones listed, roughly 93% are singletons. This receptor was identified in a young man in good health. Some clones in this sample may be carry-over from other donors' samples. The V and J genes are TRBV7-2 and TRBJ2-7, with TRBD1 as a possible D gene (5 bases). Sample: naive CD4+ T cells from PBMCs. Subset noted: CD45RA+ positively selected. This chain's CDR3 is CASSPGSFKGEQYF. CDR3 DNA sequence: TGTGCCAGCAGCCCCGGGTCCTTTAAGGGGGAGCAGTACTTC. Full variable domain (rest looked up from reference TRBV7-2 and TRBJ2-7): GAGVSQSPSNKVTEKGKDVELRCDPISGHTALYWYRQSLGQGLEFLIYFQGNSAPDKSGLPSDRFSAERTGGSVSTLTIQRTQQEDSAVYLCASSPGSFKGEQYFGPGTRLTVT.